This T cell receptor beta chain was sequenced during a study of ipilimumab plus nivolumab after autologous stem cell transplantation. Overall study: The DLBCL group included primary refractory and relapsed cases.

The V and J ends lost 7 bases and 0 bases respectively, with 28 bases between them. Germline loops: CDR1 PRHDT, CDR2 FYEKMQ (reference sequence). The CDR3 runs to 20 residues. The study's findings and limits: Authors suggest TCR repertoire, Treg phenotype and gut microbiota support further study.

Worth noting for this clone: The antigen remains undetermined.

The data were produced by immunoSEQ multiplex PCR, yet TCRdb's version contains in-frame clones alone and is incomplete. The data show 20,000 to 25,000 clones, roughly four fifths seen once. Ipilimumab, 1 mg/kg, started 14 to 28 days after autologous transplant. Through week 26, nivolumab 3 mg/kg IV was given weeks 1, 4, 7, 10, then biweekly. The chain joins TRBV13 to TRBJ2-1, with D perhaps TRBD1 or TRBD2 (5 bases each). The sample in question was PBMCs, obtained in a trial of ipilimumab plus nivolumab as post-transplant consolidation. The TCR originated in a male donor with diffuse large B-cell lymphoma. The CDR3 DNA sequence: TGTGCCAGCACCGGAAGGAACCTTCCTTTTCCGAGGGGCTCCTACAATGAGCAGTTCTTC. Translation: CASTGRNLPFPRGSYNEQFF.